The next 23 T cell receptor beta chains were all read from a single sample in a study of beta chain features in type 1 diabetes. Whole-study findings and limits: Moderately but significantly shorter TCRB CDR3s were found in Type 1 diabetes patients in all four CD4+ subsets.

TCRB transcripts that were expressed got sequenced, as all of the isolated RNA had been reverse transcribed. The assay was immunoSEQ multiplex PCR, and TCRdb's table has in-frame clones only and misses some. The data contain about 650,000 clones, over 10% of them singletons. These receptors are not linked to any known antigen. The sequenced sample was naive CD4+ T cells from blood. Receptor source: a man aged 25-45 years with type 1 diabetes.

A few counts support this clone. This rearrangement joins TRBV25-1 to TRBJ1-1, with D unresolved. Germline CDR1 is MGHDK and CDR2 is SYGVNS. The V and J ends lost 2 bases and 6 bases respectively, with 10 bases between them. The CDR3 has 13 residues. The CDR3 loop is CASSELSSSEAFF. Written as DNA, the CDR3 is TGTGCCAGCAGTGAACTCTCGTCGTCTGAAGCTTTCTTT.

This clone showed up just a few times. The J gene is TRBJ1-5, the V gene TRBV30; D remains ambiguous. V dropped 1 base and J dropped 4 bases, with 8 bases sitting between them. CDR1 is GTSNPN and CDR2 is SVGIG in the germline V gene (reference sequence). The length of the CDR3 is 13 residues. This CDR3 is CAWSGTVNQPQHF. The CDR3 nucleotides are TGTGCCTGGAGTGGAACAGTGAATCAGCCCCAGCATTTT.

As concerns this clone: At the DNA level, this CDR3 is encoded by other sequences in the same sample as well. The chain uses TRBV5-1 and TRBJ2-3; D is undetermined. Trimming stripped 0 bases from V and 4 bases from J, with 3 bases between. CDR1 and CDR2 (germline): SGHRS, YFSETQ. The CDR3 spans 12 residues. CDR3 amino acids: CASSLAADTQYF. The CDR3 nucleotides are TGCGCCAGCAGCTTGGCGGCAGATACGCAGTATTTT.

V gene TRBV27 combines with J gene TRBJ2-3, with 10 bases fitting TRBD2. Trimming cost V 1 base and J 1 base; bases outside gene matches: 2. CDR3 length equals 16 residues. CDR1 is MNHEY, CDR2 SMNVEV, per germline (reference sequence). Here the CDR3 DNA reads TGTGCCAGCAGTTTATACACTAGCGGGGGCACAGATACGCAGTATTTT. It yields the protein CASSLYTSGGTDTQYF.

This clone was detected a few times. This sequence joins TRBV28 and TRBJ2-3; D unresolved. Germline values: CDR1 MDHEN, CDR2 SYDVKM. The ends were cut back, 4 bases at V and 1 base at J, with 12 bases in the middle. The CDR3 loop spans 15 amino acids. CDR3 amino acids: CASSYDGAGTDTQYF. As DNA, the CDR3 is TGTGCCAGCAGTTACGACGGAGCTGGCACAGATACGCAGTATTTT.

This clone appeared a few times. V gene TRBV5-8 combines with J gene TRBJ1-2; D remains unclear. The CDR3 is made up of 11 amino acids. Germline CDR1 and CDR2: SGHTS and YDEGEE. Trimming took off 0 bases at V and 8 bases at J, with 5 bases between the two ends. CDR3 nucleotides: TGTGCCAGCAGCTTGGACGGCGGCTACACCTTC. Its protein is CASSLDGGYTF. Looking up the rest from reference TRBV5-8 and TRBJ1-2 gives the full variable domain: EAGVTQSPTHLIKTRGQQATLRCSPISGHTSVYWYQQALGLGLQFLLWYDEGEERNRGNFPPRFSGRQFPNYSSELNVNALELEDSALYLCASSLDGGYTFGSGTRLTVV.

This chain links TRBV6-6 with TRBJ2-1; tentatively, D is TRBD2 (5 bases). Germline values: CDR1 MNHNY, CDR2 SVGAGI (reference sequence). With 4 bases removed from V and 0 bases from J, the gap between germline ends came to 10 bases. This CDR3 has 15 residues. CDR3 residues: CASSSPGSSYNEQFF. DNA of the CDR3: TGTGCCAGCAGTTCCCCGGGGAGCTCCTACAATGAGCAGTTCTTC.

This chain joins TRBV7-6 and TRBJ1-2, with D unresolved. The length of the CDR3 is 12 residues. Trimming cost V 4 bases and J 3 bases, with 6 bases left between them. Looked up from germline, CDR1 is SGHVS and CDR2 is FNYEAQ. CDR3 loop: CASSSGYYGYTF. The CDR3 bases are TGTGCCAGCAGCTCTGGCTACTATGGCTACACCTTC. Combining the CDR3 with reference TRBV7-6 and TRBJ1-2 gives the whole variable domain GAGVSQSPRYKVTKRGQDVALRCDPISGHVSLYWYRQALGQGPEFLTYFNYEAQQDKSGLPNDRFSAERPEGSISTLTIQRTEQRDSAMYRCASSSGYYGYTFGSGTRLTVV.

The V and J genes are TRBV12-2 and TRBJ2-2; the D segment call TRBD2 is taken from the table without a DNA check. TRBV12-2 is a documented pseudogene. This CDR3 has 17 residues. CDR3 sequence: CASRLPISGVAAGELFF. The CDR3, as DNA: TGTGCAAGTCGCTTACCAATTAGCGGGGTGGCGGCCGGGGAGCTGTTTTTT.

This chain uses TRBV18 with TRBJ1-4; possibly TRBD1 for D (5 bases). There are 14 residues in the CDR3. Trimming cost V 0 bases and J 6 bases, with 8 bases left between them. The germline gives CDR1 KGHSH, CDR2 LQKENI. The CDR3 loop reads CASSPPGGDEKLFF. CDR3 coding DNA: TGTGCCAGCTCACCACCTGGAGGGGATGAAAAACTGTTTTTT.

This clone was detected a few times. The gene calls are TRBV6-5 and TRBJ1-5; 10 bases are a match to TRBD1. CDR1 MNHEY and CDR2 SVGAGI come from the germline V gene. This CDR3 is 14 amino acids long. The trim removed 5 bases at V and 10 bases at J, leaving 8 bases unmatched. CDR3 nucleotide sequence: TGTGCCAGCAGTCCCGGACAGGGGGAAGGTCCCCAGCATTTT. Protein product: CASSPGQGEGPQHF.

This clone has a handful of counts. The V call is TRBV27, the J call TRBJ2-6, with 7 bases that match TRBD2. The CDR3 spans 16 residues. V trimming: 2 bases; J trimming: 7 bases; junction bases outside the gene matches: 8. Per germline, CDR1 MNHEY and CDR2 SMNVEV (reference sequence). In DNA, the CDR3 is TGTGCCAGCAGTTTAAGAGCGGGATTAAGAGCCAACGTCCTGACTTTC. Amino acids: CASSLRAGLRANVLTF. The variable domain in full, completed from reference TRBV27 and TRBJ2-6, reads EAQVTQNPRYLITVTGKKLTVTCSQNMNHEYMSWYRQDPGLGLRQIYYSMNVEVTDKGDVPEGYKVSRKEKRNFPLILESPSPNQTSLYFCASSLRAGLRANVLTFGAGSRLTVL.

The V call is TRBV7-2, the J call TRBJ2-7; D unresolved. This CDR3 is built from 13 residues. The ends were cut back, 1 base at V and 2 bases at J, with 6 bases in the middle. In germline, CDR1 is SGHTA, CDR2 FQGNSA. CDR3 residues: CASSLGHTYEQYF. The CDR3 DNA sequence: TGTGCCAGCAGCTTAGGACATACCTACGAGCAGTACTTC. Full variable domain (outside the CDR3, taken from reference TRBV7-2 and TRBJ2-7): GAGVSQSPSNKVTEKGKDVELRCDPISGHTALYWYRQSLGQGLEFLIYFQGNSAPDKSGLPSDRFSAERTGGSVSTLTIQRTQQEDSAVYLCASSLGHTYEQYFGPGTRLTVT.

This clone was picked up a small number of times. This chain connects TRBV5-1 to TRBJ2-1; 7 bases fit TRBD2. The CDR3 spans 17 residues. Germline loops: CDR1 SGHRS, CDR2 YFSETQ. The junction had 11 bases not matched to a gene; V was cut back by 4 bases and J by 1 base. In DNA, the CDR3 is TGCGCCAGCAGCGCCGGGTTTCCAGCGGGGTCCTACAATGAGCAGTTCTTC. Translation gives CASSAGFPAGSYNEQFF.

The V gene is TRBV28, the J gene TRBJ1-5; D might be TRBD1 (5 bases). This CDR3 has 12 amino acids. Germline V gene data show CDR1 as MDHEN and CDR2 as SYDVKM. V gave up 11 bases and J gave up 2 bases, with 10 bases separating them. The CDR3 nucleotides read TGTGCCTGCGGGGGTGGCAATCAGCCCCAGCATTTT. This gives the protein CACGGGNQPQHF.

The V call is TRBV7-2, the J call TRBJ1-4, with TRBD1 as a possible D gene (6 bases). Germline V gives CDR1 SGHTA, CDR2 FQGNSA. The CDR3 loop spans 15 amino acids. V was pared by 2 bases and J by 8 bases, with 15 bases between. As DNA, the CDR3 is TGTGCCAGCAGCTTATCACTGAGTCAGGGGGAAAAACTGTTTTTT. It encodes CASSLSLSQGEKLFF. The variable domain in full, with the rest retrieved from reference TRBV7-2 and TRBJ1-4, is GAGVSQSPSNKVTEKGKDVELRCDPISGHTALYWYRQSLGQGLEFLIYFQGNSAPDKSGLPSDRFSAERTGGSVSTLTIQRTQQEDSAVYLCASSLSLSQGEKLFFGSGTQLSVL.

This clone was recorded a few times. The CDR3 here is CASSQSSDTQYF. The CDR3 bases are TGTGCCAGCAGCCAGTCCTCAGATACGCAGTATTTT. The J gene is TRBJ2-3, the V gene TRBV6-5; D not certain. The germline CDR1 and CDR2 sequences are MNHEY and SVGAGI. The CDR3 spans 12 residues. V dropped 6 bases and J dropped 4 bases, with 8 bases sitting between them.

J is TRBJ2-7 and V is TRBV6-6; D may match TRBD1 or TRBD2 (6 bases each). This CDR3 has 14 amino acids. In germline, CDR1 is MNHNY, CDR2 SVGAGI (reference sequence). V lost 0 bases, J lost 7 bases, and 13 bases lay in between. CDR3 protein: CASSYSTGAREQYF. For the CDR3, the DNA is TGTGCCAGCAGTTACTCGACGGGGGCGAGGGAGCAGTACTTC.

There are a few counts of this clone. V and J are TRBV6-5 and TRBJ1-3; the D is unclear. Trimming pared 6 bases from V and 2 bases from J, leaving 14 bases between. The CDR3 has 15 amino acids. Germline V gene data show CDR1 as MNHEY and CDR2 as SVGAGI. CDR3 nucleotide sequence: TGTGCCAGCAGCCCTAGGTGGAGAACTGGAAACACCATATATTTT. Protein product: CASSPRWRTGNTIYF.

This clone was seen more than once but under ten times. This chain joins TRBV4-2 and TRBJ1-1; D perhaps matches TRBD1 (6 bases). The V end lost 1 base, the J end lost 5 bases, and 8 bases lay between the germline ends. This CDR3 spans 13 amino acids. CDR1 and CDR2 from the germline V gene are LGHNA and YNFKEQ. The chain's CDR3 is CASSQARGTEAFF. CDR3 sequence (DNA): TGTGCCAGCAGCCAAGCCAGGGGAACTGAAGCTTTCTTT.

This chain uses TRBV7-3 with TRBJ2-2, with 7 bases matching TRBD1. The CDR3 covers 16 residues. V was pared by 5 bases and J by 4 bases, with 10 bases of the junction left unmatched. The V gene's germline CDR1 is SGHTA and CDR2 FQGTGA. The DNA for the CDR3 is TGTGCCAGCAGCAAAACAGGGGTGAGGAGCACCGGGGAGCTGTTTTTT. It codes for CASSKTGVRSTGELFF. Using reference TRBV7-3 and TRBJ2-2 for the parts outside the CDR3, the full variable domain is GAGVSQTPSNKVTEKGKYVELRCDPISGHTALYWYRQSLGQGPEFLIYFQGTGAADDSGLPNDRFFAVRPEGSVSTLKIQRTERGDSAVYLCASSKTGVRSTGELFFGEGSRLTVL.

This clone was recorded once. This sequence joins TRBV9 and TRBJ2-2; a weak D match, TRBD1 (5 bases). From germline, CDR1 is SGDLS and CDR2 YYNGEE. Between the trimmed V and J ends, which lost 2 bases and 1 base, there was a span of 18 bases. This CDR3 has 18 residues. This CDR3 is CASSVRSQGSWNTGELFF. The CDR3 nucleotides are TGTGCCAGCAGCGTCAGGTCCCAGGGCAGTTGGAACACCGGGGAGCTGTTTTTT. The full variable domain, in which reference TRBV9 and TRBJ2-2 provide the parts outside the CDR3, is DSGVTQTPKHLITATGQRVTLRCSPRSGDLSVYWYQQSLDQGLQFLIQYYNGEERAKGNILERFSAQQFPDLHSELNLSSLELGDSALYFCASSVRSQGSWNTGELFFGEGSRLTVL.

Written as DNA, the CDR3 is TGTGCAAGGACTAGCGGGGGAGAGACCCAGTACTTC. It encodes CARTSGGETQYF. V usage is TRBV30 and J usage is TRBJ2-5; 13 bases agree with TRBD2. Germline CDR1 and CDR2: GTSNPN and SVGIG (reference sequence). The CDR3 runs to 12 residues.